This passage covers 32 T cell receptor beta chains from one sample sequenced in a study of cytomegalovirus exposure and HLA in healthy donors (dated by TCRdb to the late 2010s). To prepare the library, the immunoSEQ multiplex PCR assay was applied. A mixture of 60 forward primers for TCR Vbeta segments and 13 reverse primers for TCR Jbeta segments was used in the multiplex PCR. TCRdb took over this immuneACCESS table, retaining in-frame rearrangements with V and J assigned. Such tables are incomplete; in checked studies, under half of the missing clones stem from an unresolved V gene, and the remainder is unexplained. The sample has tens of thousands of clones on record, 64% of them singletons. The top ten hold 2.3% of the sample. Sample: PBMCs. Receptors originate from a human donor in good health.

The chain employs TRBV4-3 and TRBJ1-1; 7 bases match TRBD1. Germline CDR1 is LGHNA and CDR2 is YSLEER. The CDR3 is 16 amino acids. J was trimmed by 1 base and V by 0 bases; bases with no gene match: 5. The chain's CDR3 is CASSQDLGQENTEAFF. CDR3 in DNA: TGCGCCAGCAGCCAAGATCTAGGACAGGAGAACACTGAAGCTTTCTTT.

The V call is TRBV15, the J call TRBJ1-5; D gene uncertain. The V end lost 11 bases, the J end lost 4 bases, and 15 bases lay between the germline ends. The germline V gene encodes CDR1 LNHNV and CDR2 YYDKDF (reference sequence). The CDR3 length is 13 residues. Written as DNA, the CDR3 is TGTGCCGCCCGGGAAGGACTAAATCAGCCCCAGCATTTT. It codes for CAAREGLNQPQHF.

The chain uses TRBV19 and TRBJ1-3, with unresolved D. CDR1 is LNHDA, CDR2 SQIVND, per germline (reference sequence). The V and J ends lost 7 bases and 0 bases respectively, with 13 bases between them. This CDR3 has 15 residues. This CDR3 is CASIPGSRSGNTIYF. The CDR3 DNA reads as TGTGCCAGTATCCCGGGAAGCCGCTCTGGAAACACCATATATTTT.

V gene TRBV7-9 combines with J gene TRBJ1-2, with 7 bases aligning to TRBD1. V gave up 2 bases and J gave up 7 bases; unmatched junction bases: 7. CDR1 is SEHNR, CDR2 FQNEAQ, per germline (reference sequence). The CDR3 consists of 14 residues. The CDR3 DNA follows: TGTGCCAGCAGCTTAACACCGGGGACAGCTGGCTACACCTTC. Protein product: CASSLTPGTAGYTF.

This clone was observed a handful of times. CDR3 residues: CASSLQGSAGNTIYF. As DNA, the CDR3 is TGTGCCAGCAGCTTGCAGGGGAGCGCTGGAAACACCATATATTTT. The chain has TRBV5-4 and TRBJ1-3; tentative D call: TRBD1 (6 bases). Trimming left V 1 base short and J 2 bases short, with 10 bases between. Germline-derived CDR1 and CDR2 are SGHNT and YYREEE (reference sequence). The CDR3 totals 15 residues.

This chain links TRBV5-1 with TRBJ1-1, with 7 bases fitting TRBD1. This CDR3 is built from 14 residues. V lost 2 bases and J lost 4; bases outside the gene matches: 5. In germline, CDR1 is SGHRS, CDR2 YFSETQ. In DNA form, the CDR3 reads TGCGCCAGCAGCTTATCCGGGACAGCCACTGAAGCTTTCTTT. Translation gives CASSLSGTATEAFF.

This rearrangement joins TRBV18 to TRBJ2-1, with no clear D. In germline, CDR1 is KGHSH, CDR2 LQKENI. V dropped 4 bases and J dropped 0 bases, with 13 bases sitting between them. The CDR3 is made up of 16 amino acids. The CDR3 DNA reads TGTGCCAGCTCACTCTTACTGACGGGCTCCTACAATGAGCAGTTCTTC. Translation: CASSLLLTGSYNEQFF.

The gene calls are TRBV18 and TRBJ2-1, with 14 bases that match TRBD2. The CDR3 runs 16 residues. Germline-derived CDR1 and CDR2 are KGHSH and LQKENI. V was clipped by 3 bases and J by 5 bases; unmatched bases: 3. The CDR3 DNA is TGTGCCAGCTCACCTCGACTAGCGGGGGGGAACAATGAGCAGTTCTTC. Protein product: CASSPRLAGGNNEQFF.

This clone has more than one count but fewer than ten. The chain has TRBV15 and TRBJ1-5; tentatively, D is TRBD1 (5 bases). V shed 0 bases and J shed 0 bases, with 15 bases lying between them. The germline V gene has CDR1 LNHNV and CDR2 YYDKDF (reference sequence). This CDR3 is 18 amino acids long. This CDR3 reads CATSRDRRGSYSNQPQHF. DNA for the CDR3: TGTGCCACCAGCAGAGACCGACGGGGGAGCTATAGCAATCAGCCCCAGCATTTT.

The gene calls are TRBV9 and TRBJ2-1; no clear D. Trimming removed 3 bases from V and 5 bases from J, with 9 bases in between. This CDR3 comprises 13 residues. Germline CDR1 and CDR2: SGDLS and YYNGEE. The CDR3 region is CASSDTYHNEQFF. The CDR3 DNA sequence: TGTGCCAGCAGCGATACATACCACAATGAGCAGTTCTTC.

This chain connects TRBV10-3 to TRBJ2-3; D is perhaps TRBD2 (6 bases). CDR1 and CDR2 (germline): ENHRY, SYGVKD. The CDR3 contains 16 residues. V was clipped by 1 base and J by 4 bases, with 15 bases between them. This CDR3 is CAISEFRGKGADTQYF. CDR3 nucleotides: TGTGCCATCAGTGAGTTCCGGGGGAAGGGTGCAGATACGCAGTATTTT.

V usage is TRBV19 and J usage is TRBJ1-4, with 10 bases identical to TRBD1. J was trimmed by 8 bases and V by 2 bases; bases with no gene match: 5. Looked up from germline, CDR1 is LNHDA and CDR2 is SQIVND (reference sequence). This CDR3 comprises 15 residues. The CDR3: CASSILGQGLEKLFF. CDR3 nucleotides: TGTGCCAGTAGTATACTGGGACAGGGGTTAGAAAAACTGTTTTTT.

V is TRBV4-3 and J is TRBJ1-2; the match to TRBD1 covers 9 bases. Unmatched junction bases numbered 4, after V lost 3 bases and J lost 5 bases. CDR3 length: 14 residues. Germline CDR1 is LGHNA and CDR2 is YSLEER. The CDR3 DNA is TGCGCCAGCAGCCACCTACAGGGGGCTTATGGCTACACCTTC. Its protein product is CASSHLQGAYGYTF.

CDR3 in amino acids: CASSLVSGSSGNTIYF. Written as DNA, the CDR3 is TGTGCCAGCAGCTTGGTGTCGGGAAGCTCTGGAAACACCATATATTTT. The V call is TRBV5-4, the J call TRBJ1-3; D unclear. This CDR3 contains 16 residues. Between the trimmed V and J ends, which lost 0 bases and 0 bases, there was a span of 10 bases. Germline V gene data show CDR1 as SGHNT and CDR2 as YYREEE (reference sequence).

The chain recombines TRBV10-3 with TRBJ2-7; TRBD1 matches 7 bases. From germline, CDR1 is ENHRY and CDR2 SYGVKD. V shed 6 bases, J shed 3 bases, and the junction held 5 bases outside the gene matches. CDR3 length: 13 amino acids. The CDR3 nucleotides are TGTGCCATCAGCCCCAGGGGGAGCTACGAGCAGTACTTC. This sequence encodes CAISPRGSYEQYF.

The CDR3 region is CASCLTNGEKLFF. CDR3 bases: TGTGCCAGCTGCCTAACCAACGGGGAAAAACTGTTTTTT. The chain recombines TRBV11-3 with TRBJ1-4; no definite D call. The germline gives CDR1 SGHNT, CDR2 YENEEA. This CDR3 spans 13 amino acids. V was shortened by 8 bases and J by 8 bases, with 15 bases between the two germline ends.

In this sample, this clone turned up a few times. V gene TRBV6-6 combines with J gene TRBJ2-6, with 9 positions matching TRBD1. The CDR3 covers 16 residues. Germline-derived CDR1 and CDR2 are MNHNY and SVGAGI (reference sequence). The trim removed 5 bases at V and 2 bases at J, leaving 4 bases unmatched. The CDR3 DNA follows: TGTGCCAGCAGTGCCCGGGACAGGGCTGGGGCCAACGTCCTGACTTTC. As protein: CASSARDRAGANVLTF.

The chain joins TRBV6-4 to TRBJ1-2; TRBD1 aligns across 7 bases. The germline CDR1 and CDR2 sequences are MRHNA and SNTAGT. This CDR3 comprises 14 residues. The V gene end was trimmed by 3 bases and the J gene end by 4 bases; junction bases not matched to a gene: 5. The CDR3 loop is CASSETGASYGYTF. The CDR3 DNA reads as TGTGCCAGCAGTGAAACAGGGGCGAGCTATGGCTACACCTTC.

This chain connects TRBV7-2 to TRBJ2-1, with a tentative D call TRBD2 (7 bases). The CDR3 sequence is 14 residues long. V lost 2 bases, J lost 9 bases, and 14 bases lay in between. Germline assignment: CDR1 SGHTA and CDR2 FQGNSA. For the CDR3, the DNA is TGTGCCAGCAGCTTATTGGGGGGGCAGTCTGAGCAGTTCTTC. Its translation: CASSLLGGQSEQFF. The whole variable domain, remainder taken from reference TRBV7-2 and TRBJ2-1, is GAGVSQSPSNKVTEKGKDVELRCDPISGHTALYWYRQSLGQGLEFLIYFQGNSAPDKSGLPSDRFSAERTGGSVSTLTIQRTQQEDSAVYLCASSLLGGQSEQFFGPGTRLTVL.

This chain links TRBV7-6 with TRBJ2-3, with a weak D call TRBD2 (6 bases). Germline-derived CDR1 and CDR2 are SGHVS and FNYEAQ. This CDR3 has 14 amino acids. Trimming cost V 1 base and J 4 bases, with 9 bases left between them. The CDR3, as DNA: TGTGCCAGCAGCTTAGGAGGGAGGCCAGATACGCAGTATTTT. It specifies CASSLGGRPDTQYF. The whole variable domain, filled in from reference TRBV7-6 and TRBJ2-3, reads GAGVSQSPRYKVTKRGQDVALRCDPISGHVSLYWYRQALGQGPEFLTYFNYEAQQDKSGLPNDRFSAERPEGSISTLTIQRTEQRDSAMYRCASSLGGRPDTQYFGPGTRLTVL.

The gene calls are TRBV19 and TRBJ2-5; tentative D call: TRBD2 (5 bases). Germline V CDR1 and CDR2: LNHDA, SQIVND (reference sequence). CDR3 length: 15 residues. V gave up 6 bases and J gave up 5 bases, with 19 bases separating them. This chain's CDR3 is CASSPIGRGLETQYF. CDR3 DNA: TGTGCCAGTAGCCCAATCGGCAGAGGGTTGGAGACCCAGTACTTC.

The chain couples TRBV4-2 to TRBJ2-2, with 14 bases identical to TRBD2. Germline CDR1 is LGHNA and CDR2 is YNFKEQ. The CDR3 extends over 23 amino acids. J gave up 5 bases and V 0 bases, and 20 bases lay outside the gene matches. The CDR3 is CASSQDHPKGGRLAGGRTGELFF. The CDR3, as DNA: TGTGCCAGCAGCCAAGACCACCCAAAGGGAGGGAGACTAGCGGGGGGGCGGACCGGGGAGCTGTTTTTT.

This clone has just one count. The gene calls are TRBV9 and TRBJ2-5; TRBD1 aligns across 8 bases. Germline loops: CDR1 SGDLS, CDR2 YYNGEE. J was trimmed by 4 bases and V by 3 bases; bases with no gene match: 11. The CDR3 is made up of 16 amino acids. CDR3 loop: CASSAMTGVGGETQYF. CDR3 DNA sequence: TGTGCCAGCAGCGCCATGACAGGGGTTGGAGGAGAGACCCAGTACTTC.

The chain is built from TRBV6-6 and TRBJ1-4, with D possibly being TRBD1 (5 bases). V gave up 5 bases and J gave up 7 bases, with 11 bases separating them. The CDR3 has 13 amino acids. CDR1 and CDR2 from the germline V gene are MNHNY and SVGAGI (reference sequence). CDR3 region: CASSRPGGEKLFF. In DNA form, the CDR3 reads TGTGCCAGCAGTAGACCGGGGGGTGAAAAACTGTTTTTT.

This rearrangement joins TRBV18 to TRBJ2-7; 8 nucleotides agree with TRBD1. J gave up 3 bases and V 5 bases, and 3 bases lay outside the gene matches. This CDR3 comprises 13 residues. Germline V gene lookup returns CDR1 KGHSH and CDR2 LQKENI. CDR3 loop: CASSVGQGYEQYF. CDR3 in DNA: TGTGCCAGCTCAGTAGGACAGGGCTACGAGCAGTACTTC.

In its sample, this clone was seen a few times. The rearrangement links TRBV6-1 to TRBJ2-2; the D gene is possibly TRBD2 (7 bases). Germline values: CDR1 MNHNS, CDR2 SASEGT. CDR3 size: 15 residues. V was trimmed by 5 bases and J by 7 bases, leaving 17 bases between them. CDR3 coding DNA: TGTGCCAGCAGTAGGGGGGTCCGGGGGGTCGGGGAGCTGTTTTTT. Encoded protein: CASSRGVRGVGELFF.

As for this clone: At one end the junction does not follow the germline gene, possibly because of a read error. The chain employs TRBV7-2 and TRBJ1-5; tentatively, D is TRBD1 (6 bases). The CDR3 extends over 14 amino acids. Germline CDR1 SGHTA, CDR2 FQGNSA. The CDR3 DNA is TGTGCCAGCGGACGTTGGGGACATGACCAGCTCCAGCATTTT. It codes for CASGRWGHDQLQHF.

This clone has a handful of counts. V usage is TRBV7-9 and J usage is TRBJ1-4; no reliable D call. CDR1 SEHNR and CDR2 FQNEAQ come from the germline V gene (reference sequence). The CDR3 totals 15 residues. Trimming shortened V by 6 bases and J by 0 bases, and 11 bases separated the two germline ends. The CDR3 spells CASSHPGATNEKLFF. The DNA of the CDR3 is TGTGCCAGCAGTCATCCCGGGGCAACTAATGAAAAACTGTTTTTT.

This chain's CDR3 is CASSPTVDQPQHF. The CDR3 DNA follows: TGTGCCAGTAGTCCGACAGTAGATCAGCCCCAGCATTTT. The J gene is TRBJ1-5, the V gene TRBV19; a weak D match, TRBD1 (5 bases). Trimming left V 5 bases short and J 5 bases short, with 10 bases between. Germline V gene data show CDR1 as LNHDA and CDR2 as SQIVND (reference sequence). The CDR3 sequence is 13 residues long.

The chain employs TRBV7-9 and TRBJ2-7, with a possible D match to TRBD1 (5 bases). This CDR3 region has 14 residues. Trimming left V 7 bases short and J 6 bases short, with 19 bases between. Germline CDR1 reads SEHNR; CDR2 reads FQNEAQ (reference sequence). CDR3 residues: CASNLRADLGEQYF. The CDR3 DNA is TGTGCCAGCAACCTCAGGGCCGACTTAGGCGAGCAGTACTTC. Full variable domain (missing parts from reference TRBV7-9 and TRBJ2-7): DTGVSQNPRHKITKRGQNVTFRCDPISEHNRLYWYRQTLGQGPEFLTYFQNEAQLEKSRLLSDRFSAERPKGSFSTLEIQRTEQGDSAMYLCASNLRADLGEQYFGPGTRLTVT.

V and J are TRBV7-3 and TRBJ2-6; the match to TRBD2 covers 10 bases. Germline CDR1 and CDR2: SGHTA and FQGTGA. This CDR3 contains 19 residues. Unmatched junction bases numbered 12, after V lost 5 bases and J lost 2 bases. This CDR3 is CASSPKPGLARPGANVLTF. CDR3 nucleotide sequence: TGTGCCAGCAGCCCAAAACCGGGACTAGCGCGGCCTGGGGCCAACGTCCTGACTTTC.

This clone was counted a few times. The chain combines TRBV5-4 with TRBJ1-5, with D possibly being TRBD1 (5 bases). V lost 0 bases and J 4 bases, leaving 5 bases between the germline ends. The germline V gene has CDR1 SGHNT and CDR2 YYREEE (reference sequence). The CDR3 has 13 residues. CDR3 region: CASSLAGNQPQHF. In nucleotides, the CDR3 is TGTGCCAGCAGCTTGGCAGGGAATCAGCCCCAGCATTTT. Full variable domain (outside the CDR3, taken from reference TRBV5-4 and TRBJ1-5): ETGVTQSPTHLIKTRGQQVTLRCSSQSGHNTVSWYQQALGQGPQFIFQYYREEENGRGNFPPRFSGLQFPNYSSELNVNALELDDSALYLCASSLAGNQPQHFGDGTRLSIL.